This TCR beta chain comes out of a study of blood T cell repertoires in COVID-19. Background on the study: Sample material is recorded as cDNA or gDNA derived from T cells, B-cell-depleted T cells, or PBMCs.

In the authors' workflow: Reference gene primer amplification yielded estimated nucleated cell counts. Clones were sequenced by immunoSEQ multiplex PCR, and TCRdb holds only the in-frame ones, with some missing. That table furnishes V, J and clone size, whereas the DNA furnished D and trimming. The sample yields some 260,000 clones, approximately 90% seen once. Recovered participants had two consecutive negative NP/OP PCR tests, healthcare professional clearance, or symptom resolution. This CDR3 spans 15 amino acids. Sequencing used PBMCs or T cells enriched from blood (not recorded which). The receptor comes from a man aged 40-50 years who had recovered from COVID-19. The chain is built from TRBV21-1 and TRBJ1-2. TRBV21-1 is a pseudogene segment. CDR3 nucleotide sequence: TGTGCCAGCAGGTTTCCCCGCAGGGCGGGGGGGGGCTACACCTTC. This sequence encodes CASRFPRRAGGGYTF.